These 26 T cell receptor beta chains were all obtained from the same sample, sequenced in a study of blood T cell repertoires in COVID-19 (dated by TCRdb to the early 2020s). Library generation was performed with the immunoSEQ multiplex PCR assay. Not all clones reach the TCRdb copy of this immuneACCESS table, which keeps in-frame sequences only. Checked studies attribute under half of the gap to unresolved V genes and leave the rest unexplained. The sample records 400,000 to 450,000 clones, roughly 89% of which are singletons. Approximately 1.5% of the sample rests with the top ten. What was sequenced was peripheral blood. The receptors come from a woman under 40 with active or convalescent COVID-19.

The chain links TRBV13 to TRBJ1-4; 9 nucleotides match TRBD1. The CDR3 consists of 14 residues. The V segment lost 5 bases and the J segment 9 bases; nucleotides outside the gene matches: 7. CDR1 and CDR2 from the germline V gene are PRHDT and FYEKMQ (reference sequence). CDR3 bases: TGTGCCAGCAGCCCCCGGGACAGGGCGAAAAAACTGTTTTTT. It yields the protein CASSPRDRAKKLFF.

J is TRBJ1-1 and V is TRBV9; 8 bases agree with TRBD1. V lost 3 bases, J lost 6 bases, and 7 bases stayed unmatched. The CDR3 is 14 residues long. CDR1 and CDR2 from the germline V gene are SGDLS and YYNGEE. The DNA for the CDR3 is TGTGCCAGCAGCGAGGGGACAGGCGACCCTGAAGCTTTCTTT. This encodes CASSEGTGDPEAFF.

This chain links TRBV7-9 with TRBJ2-5; TRBD1 might be the D (6 bases). The CDR3 spans 12 residues. The V end was cut by 6 bases, the J end by 5 bases, with 10 bases between. The germline gives CDR1 SEHNR, CDR2 FQNEAQ (reference sequence). CDR3 coding DNA: TGTGCCAGCAGACAGGGCGAGGAGACCCAGTACTTC. Residues: CASRQGEETQYF.

The V gene is TRBV5-1, the J gene TRBJ2-2, with a possible D match to TRBD1 (6 bases). V lost 4 bases and J lost 0, with 13 bases in between. Germline V gene data show CDR1 as SGHRS and CDR2 as YFSETQ. The CDR3 has 16 amino acids. CDR3 protein: CASSPRRGANTGELFF. CDR3 sequence (DNA): TGCGCCAGCAGCCCCCGCAGGGGCGCGAACACCGGGGAGCTGTTTTTT.

This clone occurred a few times. The V call is TRBV3-1 (or the pseudogene TRBV3-2), the J call TRBJ2-3; 7 bases align to TRBD2. V shed 0 bases and J 11 bases; nucleotides not matched to a gene: 8. CDR1 LGHDT and CDR2 YNNKEL come from the germline V gene (reference sequence). The CDR3 extends over 14 amino acids. The CDR3 bases are TGTGCCAGCAGCCAAGATCAGGGAGGGGTAAAGCAGTATTTT. As protein: CASSQDQGGVKQYF.

This clone was seen just once. This chain joins TRBV5-1 and TRBJ2-3; 11 nucleotides align to TRBD2. The CDR3 totals 16 residues. CDR1 and CDR2 (germline): SGHRS, YFSETQ. The V and J ends lost 4 bases and 1 base, in that order; junction bases with no gene match: 5. The chain's CDR3 is CASSPVAGGRTDTQYF. The CDR3 region has the DNA TGCGCCAGCAGCCCGGTAGCGGGGGGGCGCACAGATACGCAGTATTTT.

For the CDR3, the DNA is TGTGCCAGCAGTTACGCAGAAGGGGTTACTGAAGCTTTCTTT. As protein: CASSYAEGVTEAFF. The chain links TRBV6-5 to TRBJ1-1, with D possibly being TRBD1 (5 bases). CDR3 size: 14 residues. With 2 bases removed from V and 5 bases from J, the gap between germline ends came to 12 bases. Germline V gene data show CDR1 as MNHEY and CDR2 as SVGAGI.

J is TRBJ1-3 and V is TRBV5-1, with no clear D. Per germline, CDR1 SGHRS and CDR2 YFSETQ. V lost 0 bases to trimming and J lost 0 bases, with 13 bases between them. The CDR3 length is 17 residues. CDR3 in amino acids: CASSLDSPMLSGNTIYF. The CDR3 region has the DNA TGCGCCAGCAGCTTGGACAGCCCTATGCTCTCTGGAAACACCATATATTTT.

The V gene is TRBV12-5, the J gene TRBJ2-3; D remains unclear. The V and J ends lost 1 base and 3 bases respectively, with 2 bases between them. The CDR3 runs to 12 residues. Germline V lookup: CDR1 LGHNT, CDR2 FRNRAP. CDR3 in amino acids: CASGLATDTQYF. In DNA form, the CDR3 reads TGTGCTAGTGGTTTGGCTACAGATACGCAGTATTTT.

The V and J genes are TRBV10-1 and TRBJ2-3; 8 bases are a match to TRBD1. Losses at the gene ends were 7 bases for V and 7 bases for J; bases not matched to a gene: 13. The CDR3 loop spans 15 amino acids. Germline CDR1 and CDR2: WNHNN and SYGVQD (reference sequence). The chain's CDR3 is CASTADRGEKNTQYF. CDR3 coding DNA: TGCGCCAGCACCGCAGACAGGGGTGAAAAAAATACGCAGTATTTT.

This chain connects TRBV6-1 to TRBJ2-7, with TRBD2 as a possible D gene (5 bases). Germline CDR1 MNHNS, CDR2 SASEGT. This CDR3 spans 14 amino acids. The V gene lost 1 base and the J gene lost 2 bases, with 9 bases spanning the gap. Written as DNA, the CDR3 is TGTGCCAGCAGTGAAGGCGGGTTCACCTACGAGCAGTACTTC. This translates into CASSEGGFTYEQYF.

This sequence joins TRBV5-1 and TRBJ2-5; 10 nucleotides line up with TRBD2. This CDR3 has 16 amino acids. Germline CDR1 reads SGHRS; CDR2 reads YFSETQ. Trimming at V came to 1 base and at J to 5 bases, leaving 8 bases not matched to a gene. CDR3 in DNA: TGCGCCAGCAGCTTGTTTCTAGCGGGAGTAGGGGAGACCCAGTACTTC. It specifies CASSLFLAGVGETQYF.

The V call is TRBV7-9, the J call TRBJ2-7, with 10 bases lining up with TRBD2. Germline V gene data show CDR1 as SEHNR and CDR2 as FQNEAQ (reference sequence). Losses at the gene ends were 3 bases for V and 4 bases for J; bases not matched to a gene: 9. The CDR3 contains 16 residues. CDR3 loop: CASSLCSGLAPYEQYF. In nucleotides, the CDR3 is TGTGCCAGCAGCTTGTGTTCGGGACTAGCGCCATACGAGCAGTACTTC. Looking up the rest from reference TRBV7-9 and TRBJ2-7 gives the full variable domain: DTGVSQNPRHKITKRGQNVTFRCDPISEHNRLYWYRQTLGQGPEFLTYFQNEAQLEKSRLLSDRFSAERPKGSFSTLEIQRTEQGDSAMYLCASSLCSGLAPYEQYFGPGTRLTVT.

This sequence joins TRBV5-6 and TRBJ2-3; 9 nucleotides match TRBD1. Per germline, CDR1 SGHDT and CDR2 YYEEEE. The V segment lost 3 bases and the J segment 4 bases; nucleotides outside the gene matches: 9. This CDR3 region has 16 residues. CDR3 amino acids: CASSWGWYRGPDTQYF. For the CDR3, the DNA is TGTGCCAGCAGCTGGGGGTGGTACAGGGGGCCAGATACGCAGTATTTT.

V usage is TRBV6-6 and J usage is TRBJ2-1; the D is unclear. Between the trimmed V and J ends, which lost 4 bases and 9 bases, there was a span of 13 bases. The CDR3 is 13 amino acids. The germline V gene encodes CDR1 MNHNY and CDR2 SVGAGI (reference sequence). The CDR3 coding sequence is TGTGCCAGCAGTTCCTCCCCCTGGGCTGAGCAGTTCTTC. It yields the protein CASSSSPWAEQFF.

In the case of this clone: Different DNA sequences within this sample yield the same CDR3. The chain carries TRBV5-1 and TRBJ1-2; a possible D gene is TRBD1 (6 bases). CDR3 size: 14 residues. Trimming pared 0 bases from V and 4 bases from J, leaving 10 bases between. CDR1 and CDR2 (germline): SGHRS, YFSETQ. CDR3 sequence (DNA): TGCGCCAGCAGCTTGGGGGACACGTCCTATGGCTACACCTTC. As protein: CASSLGDTSYGYTF.

The rearrangement links TRBV6-5 to TRBJ2-1; the match to TRBD2 covers 13 bases. Germline trimming cut 2 bases from V and 6 bases from J; bases unmatched to any gene: 1. The CDR3 runs 15 residues. Germline V CDR1 and CDR2: MNHEY, SVGAGI. As DNA, the CDR3 is TGTGCCAGCAGTTACAGGACTAGCGGGAGCAATGAGCAGTTCTTC. This translates into CASSYRTSGSNEQFF.

V is TRBV4-1 and J is TRBJ1-3; D gene uncertain. The CDR3 totals 15 residues. The germline CDR1 and CDR2 sequences are MGHRA and YSYEKL. V was trimmed by 0 bases and J by 0 bases, leaving 6 bases between them. CDR3: CASSQDIYSGNTIYF. For the CDR3, the DNA is TGCGCCAGCAGCCAAGATATCTACTCTGGAAACACCATATATTTT.

The chain joins TRBV5-1 to TRBJ1-2; no clear D gene. The germline V and J ends were trimmed by 0 bases and 0 bases, with 6 bases remaining between them. Germline V CDR1 and CDR2: SGHRS, YFSETQ. The CDR3 covers 14 residues. CDR3 in DNA: TGCGCCAGCAGCTTGGACAACGCTAACTATGGCTACACCTTC. This translates into CASSLDNANYGYTF.

The gene calls are TRBV19 and TRBJ1-4; 7 positions match TRBD1. CDR3 length equals 16 residues. J was trimmed by 8 bases and V by 5 bases; bases with no gene match: 14. Germline CDR1 LNHDA, CDR2 SQIVND (reference sequence). The CDR3 sequence: CASSSTWDSAKEKLFF. CDR3 coding DNA: TGTGCCAGTAGTTCAACTTGGGACAGCGCGAAGGAAAAACTGTTTTTT.

This sequence joins TRBV5-6 and TRBJ1-1, with 7 bases aligning to TRBD1. V shed 1 base, J shed 7 bases, and the junction held 10 bases outside the gene matches. CDR1 and CDR2 from the germline V gene are SGHDT and YYEEEE. CDR3 length: 15 amino acids. CDR3 coding DNA: TGTGCCAGCAGCTTGTATGACAGGGTCTTTGGTGAAGCTTTCTTT. It specifies CASSLYDRVFGEAFF. Filled out from reference TRBV5-6 and TRBJ1-1, the complete variable domain reads DAGVTQSPTHLIKTRGQQVTLRCSPKSGHDTVSWYQQALGQGPQFIFQYYEEEERQRGNFPDRFSGHQFPNYSSELNVNALLLGDSALYLCASSLYDRVFGEAFFGQGTRLTVV.

The chain joins TRBV5-6 to TRBJ2-6; tentatively, D is TRBD1 (6 bases). CDR1 SGHDT and CDR2 YYEEEE come from the germline V gene. V lost 3 bases to trimming and J lost 2 bases, with 6 bases between them. This CDR3 comprises 14 residues. The CDR3 sequence is CASSYRAGANVLTF. CDR3 DNA sequence: TGTGCCAGCAGCTACAGGGCTGGGGCCAACGTCCTGACTTTC.

This clone was seen a single time. V usage is TRBV10-3 and J usage is TRBJ1-6, with a possible D match to TRBD1 (6 bases). The CDR3 extends over 13 amino acids. Germline CDR1 is ENHRY and CDR2 is SYGVKD. The V and J ends lost 6 bases and 4 bases respectively, with 7 bases between them. This chain's CDR3 is CAIRDSYNSPLHF. As DNA, the CDR3 is TGTGCCATCAGGGACAGTTATAATTCACCCCTCCACTTT.

This chain joins TRBV9 and TRBJ2-1; no definite D call. Trimming removed 0 bases at V and 0 bases at J, with 10 bases between. This CDR3 contains 16 residues. The germline V gene encodes CDR1 SGDLS and CDR2 YYNGEE. The CDR3 region is CASSVGGRSSYNEQFF. The CDR3 bases are TGTGCCAGCAGCGTAGGCGGAAGGAGCTCCTACAATGAGCAGTTCTTC. The whole variable domain, filled in from reference TRBV9 and TRBJ2-1, reads DSGVTQTPKHLITATGQRVTLRCSPRSGDLSVYWYQQSLDQGLQFLIQYYNGEERAKGNILERFSAQQFPDLHSELNLSSLELGDSALYFCASSVGGRSSYNEQFFGPGTRLTVL.

The chain has TRBV27 and TRBJ1-2; 7 bases agree with TRBD1. Germline loops: CDR1 MNHEY, CDR2 SMNVEV (reference sequence). The CDR3 extends over 13 amino acids. V shed 3 bases and J 5 bases; nucleotides not matched to a gene: 3. The CDR3 protein is CASSFTQGYGYTF. The DNA for the CDR3 is TGTGCCAGCAGTTTTACACAGGGGTATGGCTACACCTTC.

This clone was seen only once. This rearrangement joins TRBV10-3 to TRBJ1-3; 11 bases align to TRBD1. This CDR3 has 15 amino acids. Per germline, CDR1 ENHRY and CDR2 SYGVKD. The V and J ends lost 8 bases and 0 bases, in that order; junction bases with no gene match: 3. The CDR3, as DNA: TGTGCCATCTCCGGGACAGGGGGCTCTGGAAACACCATATATTTT. Amino acids: CAISGTGGSGNTIYF.